Below, one T cell receptor beta chain is given with its context. The sample is drawn from a study of blood T cell repertoires in COVID-19. TCRdb keeps only in-frame clones here, not all; method: immunoSEQ multiplex PCR. The table lists some 700,000 clones, more than 80% of them singletons, with approximately 0.25% in the top ten. The clonotype was recovered from a woman aged 18 to 35 with acute or convalescent COVID-19. Input material: peripheral blood.

The CDR3 sequence: CASSDTGTGIPEQYF. DNA of the CDR3: TGTGCCAGCAGTGACACCGGGACAGGGATCCCCGAGCAGTACTTC. The chain employs TRBV25-1 and TRBJ2-7, with TRBD1 identical over 9 bases. The CDR3 is made up of 15 amino acids. The V gene end was trimmed by 3 bases and the J gene end by 6 bases; junction bases not matched to a gene: 9. The germline V gene encodes CDR1 MGHDK and CDR2 SYGVNS.